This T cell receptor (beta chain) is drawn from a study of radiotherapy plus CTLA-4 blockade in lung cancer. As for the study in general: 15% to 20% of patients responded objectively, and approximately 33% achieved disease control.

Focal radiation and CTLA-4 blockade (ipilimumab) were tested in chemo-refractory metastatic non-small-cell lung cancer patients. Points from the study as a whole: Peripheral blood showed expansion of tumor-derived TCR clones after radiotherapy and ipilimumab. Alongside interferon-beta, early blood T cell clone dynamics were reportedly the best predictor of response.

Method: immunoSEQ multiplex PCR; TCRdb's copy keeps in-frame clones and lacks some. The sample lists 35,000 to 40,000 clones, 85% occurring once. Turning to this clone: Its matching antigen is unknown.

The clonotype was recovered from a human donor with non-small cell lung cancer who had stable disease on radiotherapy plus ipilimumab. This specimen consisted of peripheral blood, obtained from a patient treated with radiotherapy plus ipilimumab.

CDR3 loop: CASSLLTGSQETQYF. The DNA of the CDR3 is TGTGCCAGCAGTTTATTAACCGGGTCCCAGGAGACCCAGTACTTC. V is TRBV28 and J is TRBJ2-5, with D uncertain. The CDR3 runs to 15 residues. V shed 1 base and J shed 5 bases, with 14 bases lying between them. Per the germline V gene, CDR1 is MDHEN and CDR2 is SYDVKM.